One sample yielded the 12 T cell receptor beta chains listed below, sequenced in a study of cytomegalovirus exposure and HLA in healthy donors. A multiplex PCR was run with 60 Vbeta primers and 13 Jbeta primers. TCRdb keeps only in-frame clones here, not all; method: immunoSEQ multiplex PCR. Here the sample spans about 130,000 clones, about four fifths being singletons. What was sequenced was PBMCs. Receptors originate from a young man in good health and CMV-seronegative.

The chain combines TRBV6-5 with TRBJ2-3; D perhaps matches TRBD2 (6 bases). V lost 5 bases and J lost 4, with 16 bases in between. This CDR3 comprises 15 residues. From germline, CDR1 is MNHEY and CDR2 SVGAGI. Here the CDR3 reads CASSLTGGSPDTQYF. For the CDR3, the DNA is TGTGCCAGCAGTCTCACAGGAGGGTCTCCAGATACGCAGTATTTT.

The chain carries TRBV7-2 and TRBJ1-5, with D maybe TRBD1 (5 bases). Trimming left V 4 bases short and J 2 bases short, with 9 bases between. CDR1 SGHTA and CDR2 FQGNSA come from the germline V gene. CDR3 size: 14 residues. The CDR3 sequence is CASSSQGGNQPQHF. The CDR3 coding sequence is TGTGCCAGCAGCTCCCAGGGCGGCAATCAGCCCCAGCATTTT.

V and J are TRBV28 and TRBJ2-7; tentatively, D is TRBD2 (5 bases). Germline loops: CDR1 MDHEN, CDR2 SYDVKM. This CDR3 contains 14 residues. Trimming stripped 5 bases from V and 2 bases from J, with 13 bases between. The CDR3 loop is CASSRADGAYEQYF. CDR3 coding DNA: TGTGCCAGCAGTAGAGCGGACGGAGCCTACGAGCAGTACTTC.

This chain uses TRBV5-1 with TRBJ2-7; TRBD1 matches 7 bases. The CDR3 has 16 residues. V lost 1 base, J lost 5 bases, and 12 bases stayed unmatched. Germline-derived CDR1 and CDR2 are SGHRS and YFSETQ. The CDR3 here is CASSLPRTGPSNEQYF. The CDR3 DNA is TGCGCCAGCAGCTTGCCGAGGACAGGACCGTCCAACGAGCAGTACTTC. Together with reference TRBV5-1 and TRBJ2-7, the CDR3 gives the full variable domain: KAGVTQTPRYLIKTRGQQVTLSCSPISGHRSVSWYQQTPGQGLQFLFEYFSETQRNKGNFPGRFSGRQFSNSRSEMNVSTLELGDSALYLCASSLPRTGPSNEQYFGPGTRLTVT.

This chain links TRBV11-2 with TRBJ2-2; TRBD1 aligns across 9 bases. Germline lookup yields CDR1 SGHAT and CDR2 FQNNGV. The CDR3 is 14 residues long. V shed 5 bases and J 4 bases; nucleotides not matched to a gene: 2. DNA for the CDR3: TGTGCCAGCAGCCAGGGACAGGGCACCGGGGAGCTGTTTTTT. Protein sequence: CASSQGQGTGELFF.

Note on this clone: Distinct nucleotide sequences in the sample also encode this CDR3. The rearrangement uses TRBV4-1 and TRBJ2-2; D gene uncertain. The V end was cut by 3 bases, the J end by 6 bases, with 17 bases between. The germline gives CDR1 MGHRA, CDR2 YSYEKL. This CDR3 is built from 16 residues. The CDR3 DNA sequence: TGCGCCAGCAGCCATCTAGGTAGAGAAGTAGCCGGGGAGCTGTTTTTT. Translated, it gives CASSHLGREVAGELFF.

In nucleotides, the CDR3 is TGTGCCAGACTAGCGGGAAATACAGATACGCAGTATTTT. Translation: CARLAGNTDTQYF. This rearrangement joins TRBV2 to TRBJ2-3; TRBD2 agrees at 10 bases. V lost 9 bases and J lost 3; bases outside the gene matches: 3. CDR1 is SNHLY, CDR2 FYNNEI, per germline. The CDR3 contains 13 residues.

This clone appeared once. This chain joins TRBV7-3 and TRBJ1-1; the match to TRBD1 covers 7 bases. The germline gives CDR1 SGHTA, CDR2 FQGTGA. Germline trimming cut 5 bases from V and 0 bases from J; bases unmatched to any gene: 12. The CDR3 is made up of 17 amino acids. The chain's CDR3 is CASSPGGFIGMNTEAFF. The CDR3, as DNA: TGTGCCAGCAGCCCAGGGGGATTCATTGGGATGAACACTGAAGCTTTCTTT.

This clone occurred once. The rearrangement joins TRBV7-2 to TRBJ2-7; D possibly corresponds to TRBD1 (6 bases). This CDR3 has 15 amino acids. Per the germline V gene, CDR1 is SGHTA and CDR2 is FQGNSA. Trimming took 4 bases from V and 3 from J, leaving 16 bases between them. CDR3 in DNA: TGTGCCAGCAGCTCCCTGCAGACAGGACTCTACGAGCAGTACTTC. Translation: CASSSLQTGLYEQYF.

The chain recombines TRBV5-5 with TRBJ1-1; D unclear. CDR1 is SGHKS, CDR2 YYEKEE, per germline (reference sequence). This CDR3 comprises 15 residues. V shed 2 bases and J shed 1 base, with 12 bases lying between them. The DNA of the CDR3 is TGTGCCAGCAGCTTACTACTAGCCAGGAACACTGAAGCTTTCTTT. It is translated as CASSLLLARNTEAFF. Complete variable domain (other parts from reference TRBV5-5 and TRBJ1-1): DAGVTQSPTHLIKTRGQQVTLRCSPISGHKSVSWYQQVLGQGPQFIFQYYEKEERGRGNFPDRFSARQFPNYSSELNVNALLLGDSALYLCASSLLLARNTEAFFGQGTRLTVV.

The V call is TRBV27, the J call TRBJ2-3; 8 bases fit TRBD2. CDR3 length equals 13 residues. Germline values: CDR1 MNHEY, CDR2 SMNVEV (reference sequence). J was trimmed by 6 bases and V by 5 bases; bases with no gene match: 4. CDR3 coding DNA: TGTGCCAGCAGTCCCCGGGGGGGTGATACGCAGTATTTT. It translates to CASSPRGGDTQYF.

V gene TRBV15 combines with J gene TRBJ1-2, with 7 nucleotides matching TRBD1. V dropped 5 bases and J dropped 6; count of bases not matched to a gene: 3. Germline CDR1 and CDR2: LNHNV and YYDKDF (reference sequence). The CDR3 spans 12 residues. CDR3 loop: CATSATGDGYTF. CDR3 coding DNA: TGTGCCACCAGCGCAACAGGGGATGGCTACACCTTC.